This TCR beta chain is drawn from a study of Ad26.COV2.S vaccination and SARS-CoV-2 variants. Indicated treatment: 15 to 20 received Ad26.COV2.S at low or high dose, single or two shots; a few received placebo; per-sample allocation not given. Collection of the samples took place on day 63 after the first injection of vaccine or placebo. Assay: immunoSEQ multiplex PCR; the TCRdb copy retains only in-frame clones and omits some. The table records approximately 240,000 clones, around 87% of them present only once. Here the sequenced sample was peripheral blood, taken in a trial of Ad26.COV2.S vaccine versus placebo. This receptor was taken from a person aged 18-60 years who received the Ad26.COV2.S COVID-19 vaccine or a placebo.

The CDR3 coding sequence is TGTGCCAGCAGTCCCCTCGGGAATCAGCCCCAGCATTTT. Protein: CASSPLGNQPQHF. The chain uses TRBV12-3 or TRBV12-4 and TRBJ1-5; no clear D gene. Trimming pared 5 bases from V and 4 bases from J, leaving 9 bases between. The CDR3 length is 13 residues.